A selection of T cell receptor beta chains follows, all from one sample in a study of T cells after yellow fever vaccination. One entry per CDR3 protein results from TCRdb running MiXCR on the 5' RACE reads. The sample includes 500,000 to 650,000 distinct CDR3 sequences, around 16% of them seen just once. The input for sequencing was PBMCs, taken 5 to 6 days after the first yellow fever vaccination. Receptor source: a man younger than 35 who received the YFV17D yellow fever vaccine. Both conserved end residues are part of each CDR3. A D gene is named only where the DNA matches it firmly. Only part of the rows carry a size: once, few, many, or a class if the clone is expanded.

j_gene	v_gene	d_gene	abundance	CDR3aa	CDR3nt
TRBJ1-1	TRBV7-9	TRBD1	.	CASRGTGTDTEAFF	TGTGCCAGCAGAGGAACAGGGACAGACACTGAAGCTTTCTTT
TRBJ2-3	TRBV5-1	TRBD2	few	CASGAGRSTDTQYF	TGCGCCAGCGGAGCGGGGCGTAGCACAGATACGCAGTATTTT
TRBJ1-4	TRBV7-2	.	many	CASSLEVDWGGKLFF	TGTGCCAGCAGCTTAGAGGTGGATTGGGGGGGGAAACTGTTTTTT
TRBJ2-2	TRBV7-9	TRBD1	.	CASIPLAGGPGELFF	TGTGCCAGCATACCGCTGGCAGGGGGCCCCGGGGAGCTGTTTTTT
TRBJ1-1	TRBV7-9	.	few	CASRHPWGAAEAFF	TGTGCCAGCAGACACCCGTGGGGGGCCGCTGAAGCTTTCTTT
TRBJ1-2	TRBV12-3/TRBV12-4	TRBD1	.	CASRGQGGYGYTF	TGTGCCAGCAGGGGACAGGGTGGCTATGGCTACACCTTC
TRBJ1-1	TRBV20-1	.	few	CSALGGRVEAFF	TGCAGTGCCCTCGGAGGGAGGGTTGAAGCTTTCTTT
TRBJ1-6	TRBV7-2	.	.	CASSLSTGTVSPLHF	TGTGCCAGCAGCCTCTCCACAGGGACCGTGTCACCCCTCCACTTT
TRBJ2-4	TRBV4-3	.	many	CASSLENIQYF	TGCGCCAGCAGCCTAGAGAACATTCAGTACTTC
TRBJ2-1	TRBV2	.	.	CASRDVGASSYNEQFF	TGTGCCAGCAGAGACGTGGGGGCGAGCTCCTACAATGAGCAGTTCTTC
TRBJ2-5	TRBV5-1	.	many	CASSLSYTTGQETQYF	TGCGCCAGCAGCTTATCCTATACGACAGGACAAGAGACCCAGTACTTC
TRBJ1-1	TRBV12-3/TRBV12-4	TRBD1	.	CASSLWGQTEAFF	TGTGCCAGCAGTTTATGGGGACAGACTGAAGCTTTCTTT
TRBJ2-3	TRBV5-4	TRBD2	.	CASSLASGSDTQYF	TGTGCCAGCAGCTTGGCTAGCGGGTCAGATACGCAGTATTTT
TRBJ2-5	TRBV12-3/TRBV12-4	.	.	CASSFVLVETQYF	TGTGCCAGCAGTTTTGTTCTGGTAGAGACCCAGTACTTC
TRBJ1-2	TRBV5-1	TRBD1	few	CASSEGQAYNYGYTF	TGCGCCAGCAGCGAGGGACAGGCATATAACTATGGCTACACCTTC
TRBJ2-1	TRBV24-1	.	few	CATSDFGVREQFF	TGTGCCACCAGTGATTTCGGGGTCAGAGAGCAGTTCTTC
TRBJ2-7	TRBV19	.	.	CASTRGSSYEQYF	TGTGCCAGTACAAGGGGGAGCTCCTACGAGCAGTACTTC
TRBJ2-1	TRBV5-6	.	.	CARSPGLRHNEQFF	TGTGCCAGGAGCCCCGGGCTACGGCACAATGAGCAGTTCTTC
TRBJ1-4	TRBV14	.	.	CASSRGLNEKLFF	TGTGCCAGCAGCCGCGGACTCAATGAAAAACTGTTTTTT
TRBJ2-2	TRBV4-1	.	few	CASSQVVGGPGTGELFF	TGCGCCAGCAGCCAAGTTGTGGGGGGGCCTGGCACCGGGGAGCTGTTTTTT
TRBJ1-1	TRBV12-3/TRBV12-4	TRBD1	.	CASRQDRGTEAFF	TGTGCCAGCAGACAAGACAGGGGCACTGAAGCTTTCTTT
TRBJ2-3	TRBV12-3/TRBV12-4	.	few	CASSSSASVVDTQYF	.
TRBJ2-5	TRBV7-9	TRBD2	once	CASSFITSGEETQYF	TGTGCCAGCAGCTTCATAACTAGCGGGGAAGAGACCCAGTACTTC
TRBJ2-5	TRBV18	TRBD2	many	CASSPLTSGQETQYF	TGTGCCAGCTCACCCCTGACTAGCGGACAAGAGACCCAGTACTTC
TRBJ2-7	TRBV20-1	.	.	CVRPDGRRTYEQYF	TGCGTTCGGCCGGACGGCAGGAGGACCTACGAGCAGTACTTC
TRBJ1-5	TRBV3-1	TRBD1	.	CASSHRQGFQPQHF	TGTGCCAGCAGCCATAGACAGGGCTTTCAGCCCCAGCATTTT
TRBJ1-1	TRBV10-3	TRBD1	.	CAISPGQGLSTEAFF	TGTGCCATCAGTCCGGGACAGGGTTTGAGCACTGAAGCTTTCTTT
TRBJ1-6	TRBV27	TRBD1	few	CASRTGGTGGSPLHF	TGTGCCAGCAGAACGGGTGGGACAGGCGGTTCACCCCTCCACTTT
TRBJ2-1	TRBV24-1	TRBD2	few	CATSTSGSYNEQFF	TGTGCCACCAGTACTAGCGGGTCCTACAATGAGCAGTTCTTC
TRBJ1-2	TRBV12-3/TRBV12-4	.	few	CASTLAFNYGYTF	TGTGCCAGCACCCTGGCCTTTAACTATGGCTACACCTTC
TRBJ2-7	TRBV27	TRBD2	few	CASSLGTSGNYEQYF	TGTGCCAGCAGTCTAGGGACTAGCGGAAACTACGAGCAGTACTTC
TRBJ2-7	TRBV5-1	.	few	CASTLGAGEEEQYF	TGCGCCAGCACCCTGGGGGCAGGGGAGGAGGAGCAGTACTTC
TRBJ1-1	TRBV6-2/TRBV6-3	.	.	CASSARQVAAFF	TGTGCCAGCAGTGCCAGACAGGTTGCGGCTTTCTTT
TRBJ2-1	TRBV14	.	few	CASSQEGVSYNEQFF	TGTGCCAGCAGCCAAGAGGGGGTTTCCTACAATGAGCAGTTCTTC
TRBJ2-2	TRBV9	.	many	CASSVGPGELFF	TGTGCCAGCAGCGTGGGACCCGGGGAGCTGTTTTTT
TRBJ2-3	TRBV2	TRBD2	.	CASRKLAGGQDTQYF	TGTGCCAGCAGAAAACTAGCGGGGGGCCAAGATACGCAGTATTTT
TRBJ2-1	TRBV11-2	.	few	CASSPLTGGRVNNEQFF	TGTGCCAGCAGCCCACTGACAGGAGGCAGGGTGAACAATGAGCAGTTCTTC
TRBJ2-2	TRBV4-1	TRBD2	few	CATRGANTGELFF	TGCGCCACCCGGGGGGCGAACACCGGGGAGCTGTTTTTT
TRBJ1-1	TRBV4-3	.	.	CASSQDRVVAGQNTEAFF	TGCGCCAGCAGCCAAGATAGGGTCGTTGCGGGTCAGAACACTGAAGCTTTCTTT
TRBJ2-4	TRBV5-1	.	.	CASSLDGGNIQYF	TGCGCCAGCAGCTTGGACGGAGGGAACATTCAGTACTTC
TRBJ2-7	TRBV11-2	.	few	CASSLNRPYEQYF	TGTGCCAGCAGCTTAAACAGACCCTACGAGCAGTACTTC
TRBJ1-2	TRBV27	.	few	CASSVSVFYGYTF	TGTGCCAGCAGCGTCAGCGTCTTCTATGGCTACACCTTC
TRBJ1-3	TRBV15	TRBD1	few	CATSRGTGAGNTIYF	TGTGCCACCAGCAGAGGGACAGGGGCTGGAAACACCATATATTTT
TRBJ1-1	TRBV9	.	.	CASSRTWRTEAFF	TGTGCCAGCAGCCGGACCTGGAGGACTGAAGCTTTCTTT
TRBJ2-7	TRBV10-3	.	.	CAISEIADRVKEQYF	TGTGCCATCAGTGAAATCGCTGACAGAGTCAAGGAGCAGTACTTC
TRBJ2-2	TRBV9	.	.	CASSQIPGRTGELFF	TGTGCCAGCAGCCAAATTCCTGGACGGACCGGGGAGCTGTTTTTT
TRBJ2-5	TRBV12-3/TRBV12-4	TRBD1	.	CASSLGRGLRETQYF	TGTGCCAGCAGTTTAGGCAGGGGGTTACGCGAGACCCAGTACTTC
TRBJ2-1	TRBV6-2/TRBV6-3	TRBD2	.	CASSYIAASGEQFF	TGTGCCAGCAGTTACATTGCGGCTAGCGGGGAGCAGTTCTTC
TRBJ1-1	TRBV12-3/TRBV12-4	.	.	CASNPEDSLNTEAFF	TGTGCCAGCAATCCCGAGGACAGCTTGAACACTGAAGCTTTCTTT
TRBJ1-6	TRBV5-6	.	.	CASSLVLNSPLHF	TGTGCCAGCAGCTTGGTGCTCAATTCACCCCTCCACTTT
TRBJ2-7	TRBV25-1	.	.	CASSPTPLYEQYF	TGTGCCAGCAGCCCCACGCCACTCTACGAGCAGTACTTC
TRBJ1-1	TRBV19	.	few	CASSMDSGRTEAFF	TGTGCCAGTAGTATGGACTCGGGTAGAACTGAAGCTTTCTTT